What follows describes a single T cell receptor (beta chain). Its target is unknown. This record comes from a study of cytomegalovirus exposure and HLA in healthy donors. Broader study findings: As was reported, the HLA-A and HLA-B alleles of most subjects were accurately predicted from TCR beta sequences. In a later analysis, several top co-occurrence clusters appeared linked to parvovirus B19, influenza, CMV and Epstein-Barr virus.

Vbeta (60) and Jbeta (13) primers were used in the PCR. Clones were read by immunoSEQ multiplex PCR, and TCRdb kept only the in-frame ones, dropping some. The sample carries approximately 150,000 clones, about two thirds recorded once. The CDR3 consists of 15 residues. V lost 1 base and J 2 bases, leaving 11 bases between the germline ends. Looked up from germline, CDR1 is LGHNA and CDR2 is YSLEER. This clonotype was obtained from a woman aged 25-40 years in good health and CMV-seronegative. The chain combines TRBV4-3 with TRBJ1-1, with D perhaps matching TRBD1 (6 bases). The sequenced material came from PBMCs. The CDR3 here is CASSQGAGGNTEAFF. The CDR3, as DNA: TGCGCCAGCAGCCAAGGCGCGGGGGGCAACACTGAAGCTTTCTTT.